This TCR beta chain emerged from a study of cytomegalovirus exposure and HLA in healthy donors. Across the whole study: Researchers previously reported finding about 110 million unique TCR beta sequences from about 170 million T cells. The early release's HLA-typed donors yielded 65 million to 85 million unique TCRs.

On this clone: Its antigen is unknown.

Germline V CDR1 and CDR2: GTSNPN, SVGIG (reference sequence). Trimming took off 2 bases at V and 7 bases at J, with 15 bases between the two ends. The CDR3 is 15 residues long. Study results and caveats: Cytomegalovirus association was listed for around 170 TCR beta chains.

Use of 60 Vbeta and 13 Jbeta primers characterized the PCR. Assay used: immunoSEQ multiplex PCR; TCRdb lists only in-frame clones, some missing. This table holds roughly 150,000 clones, approximately 83% found once. The TCR sequence derives from a woman younger than 35 in good health and CMV-seronegative. Sequencing input: PBMCs. The chain has TRBV30 and TRBJ1-6; D is ambiguous. The CDR3: CAWSLPGRYNSPLHF. The CDR3 DNA reads TGTGCCTGGAGTCTCCCTGGCAGGTACAATTCACCCCTCCACTTT.